This TCR beta chain was sequenced during a study of OX40 agonist ivuxolimab in advanced cancers. Study-wide results and limits: Clonal expansion was seen in CD4+ and CD8+ blood T cells by week 6 at 0.1 to 3.0 mg/kg.

With regard to this clone: What it recognizes is unknown.

The method was immunoSEQ multiplex PCR; TCRdb's version includes in-frame clones alone and lacks a portion of them. The sample contains 55,000 to 75,000 clones, approximately 90% of which appear only once. The material was CD4+ or CD8+ T cells sorted from blood, obtained in a trial of the OX40 agonist ivuxolimab. The TCR was taken from an adult with an advanced solid tumor such as melanoma, head and neck, liver or kidney cancer.

The CDR3 DNA reads TGTGCCAGCAGCCCGACTAGCGGTCGGACCTACGAGCAGTACTTC. Translated: CASSPTSGRTYEQYF. The V call is TRBV2, the J call TRBJ2-7; 9 positions match TRBD2. Per germline, CDR1 SNHLY and CDR2 FYNNEI. The CDR3 is made up of 15 amino acids. V lost 6 bases to trimming and J lost 2 bases; unmatched junction nucleotides: 8.